This is a list of T cell receptor beta chains from one sample in a study of cytomegalovirus exposure and HLA in healthy donors. This table comes from immunoSEQ multiplex PCR, and its TCRdb copy is limited to in-frame clones, with some not included. The table records around 100,000 clones, 60% to 85% of them present only once. The sequenced material came from PBMCs. These receptors were taken from a female donor in good health and CMV-seropositive. Both conserved end residues are part of each CDR3. The D gene is left open where the match is weak. Not all rows give a size; the values are once, few, many and, for expanded clones, a class.

TRBV7-3	NA	NA	TRBJ1-2	TGTGCCAGCAGCCCAGGGGCAGAAAACTATGGCTACACCTTC	CASSPGAENYGYTF
TRBV7-6	NA	TRBD2	TRBJ2-1	TGTGCCAGCAGCTCTCAAGCGGGAGGCGCCTACAATGAGCAGTTCTTC	CASSSQAGGAYNEQFF
TRBV9	NA	TRBD2	TRBJ2-1	TGTGCCAGCAGCCCAGTAGCCCTAGCGGGAGGGTATGAGCAGTTCTTC	CASSPVALAGGYEQFF
TRBV7-6	NA	TRBD1	TRBJ2-3	TGTGCCAGCAGCTCTAGCAGGGGGCCCACAGATACGCAGTATTTT	CASSSSRGPTDTQYF
TRBV6-5	NA	NA	TRBJ2-3	TGTGCCAGCAGTTATATGGATACGCAGTATTTT	CASSYMDTQYF
TRBV4-1	NA	NA	TRBJ1-1	TGCGCCAGCAGCCAAGATCTCAACACTGAAGCTTTCTTT	CASSQDLNTEAFF
TRBV4-3	once	NA	TRBJ1-6	TGCGCCAGCAGCCAAGATATCCAGGGGAATTCACCCCTCCACTTT	CASSQDIQGNSPLHF
TRBV7-9	NA	NA	TRBJ1-2	TGTGCCAGCAGCCCCTGGGCGTTGCAGTCTAACTATGGCTACACCTTC	CASSPWALQSNYGYTF
TRBV5-4	NA	NA	TRBJ2-3	TGTGCCAGCAGCCCGGGGGTAGCGCAAGAGACAGATACGCAGTATTTT	CASSPGVAQETDTQYF
TRBV6-5	few	TRBD2	TRBJ2-5	TGTGCCAGCAGTTTCCCTAGCGGGAGCGGGCGAGAGACCCAGTACTTC	CASSFPSGSGRETQYF
TRBV18	NA	NA	TRBJ2-3	TGTGCCAGCTCACCGTTTACAGGGAAGGATACGCAGTATTTT	CASSPFTGKDTQYF
TRBV29-1	few	TRBD1	TRBJ1-1	TGCAGCGTTTGGACAGGGTTGGTCCCTGAAGCTTTCTTT	CSVWTGLVPEAFF
TRBV18	NA	NA	TRBJ2-5	TGTGCCAGCTCACCAGTGAGAGCACGACAAGAGACCCAGTACTTC	CASSPVRARQETQYF
TRBV4-2	NA	TRBD2	TRBJ2-7	TGTGCCAGCAGCCACCTGGGGGGGGGTAGCTCCTACGAGCAGTACTTC	CASSHLGGGSSYEQYF
TRBV19	few	NA	TRBJ1-2	TGTGCCAGTAGTCCGGACTCTCTGGGGGGCTATGGCTACACCTTC	CASSPDSLGGYGYTF
TRBV28	NA	NA	TRBJ1-1	TGTGCCAGCAGTCCTCGGACAGCGACAAACCGCTTGAACACTGAAGCTTTCTTT	CASSPRTATNRLNTEAFF
TRBV28	NA	TRBD2	TRBJ2-1	TGTGCCAGCAGCCGTGACGGGACTAGCTTCAATGAGCAGTTCTTC	CASSRDGTSFNEQFF
TRBV28	NA	NA	TRBJ1-5	TGTGCCAGCAGGGAACAGGGCAATCAGCCCCAGCATTTT	CASREQGNQPQHF
TRBV6-5	NA	NA	TRBJ2-2	TGTGCCAGCAGGGGACACAAGAACACCGGGGAGCTGTTTTTT	CASRGHKNTGELFF
TRBV27	NA	TRBD2	TRBJ2-1	TGTGCCAGCAGTCCCCGAGGGACTATCTACAATGAGCAGTTCTTC	CASSPRGTIYNEQFF
TRBV7-9	NA	NA	TRBJ2-4	TGTGCCAGCAGCCTCTCCGGACAGGCCAAAAACATTCAGTACTTC	CASSLSGQAKNIQYF
TRBV27	NA	TRBD1	TRBJ2-7	TGTGCCAGCAGTGGATCCGGGACAGGGTCCTACGAGCAGTACTTC	CASSGSGTGSYEQYF
TRBV7-2	NA	NA	TRBJ1-4	TGTGCCAGCAGCTTGGGCCCGAATGAAAAACTGTTTTTT	CASSLGPNEKLFF
TRBV30	once	NA	TRBJ1-2	TGTGCCTGGAGCCACCTTGAACGGGGGGCCGGTGGCTACACCTTC	CAWSHLERGAGGYTF
TRBV7-9	NA	NA	TRBJ2-7	TGTGCCTCAGCGGCCAGATACGAGCAGTACTTC	CASAARYEQYF
TRBV11-2	NA	TRBD1	TRBJ1-3	TGTGCCAGCAGCTTAGGGGCAGGGGGCTCTGGAAACACCATATATTTT	CASSLGAGGSGNTIYF
TRBV25-1	NA	TRBD1	TRBJ1-1	TGTGCCAGCAGCGGAACACCGGGACAGGGAACGAACACTGAAGCTTTCTTT	CASSGTPGQGTNTEAFF
TRBV7-9	NA	TRBD2	TRBJ2-1	TGTGCCAGCAGCCTCACGTCGGCGAGCGGGGGTTACAATGAGCAGTTCTTC	CASSLTSASGGYNEQFF
TRBV7-2	NA	TRBD1	TRBJ1-3	TGTGCCAGCAGCTTAGGTGGCCCTGCAGGGGGTGGAAACACCATATATTTT	CASSLGGPAGGGNTIYF
TRBV7-8	NA	TRBD1	TRBJ2-7	TGTGCCAGCAGCGGTCGACAGGGCTACGAGCAGTACTTC	CASSGRQGYEQYF
TRBV30	NA	TRBD1	TRBJ2-7	TGTGCTTTCTCCACCGGGACAGGGGTCGAGCAGTACTTC	CAFSTGTGVEQYF
TRBV7-3	once	TRBD1	TRBJ1-1	TGTGCCAGCAGCTTACGGGACAGGATGTTCTTT	CASSLRDRMFF
TRBV6-6	NA	TRBD1	TRBJ2-5	TGTGCCAGCAGTACTTCCGGGACAGAAGAGACCCAGTACTTC	CASSTSGTEETQYF
TRBV6-5	few	NA	TRBJ1-2	TGTGCCAGCAGTTACTCGGAGAACTATGGCTACACCTTC	CASSYSENYGYTF
TRBV30	NA	NA	TRBJ2-6	TGTGCCTGGAACGGAGGGGTCGCTGGGGCCAACGTCCTGACTTTC	CAWNGGVAGANVLTF
TRBV2	NA	NA	TRBJ2-7	TGTGCCAGCAGTGAAGAAGGGGCGGCATACGAGCAGTACTTC	CASSEEGAAYEQYF
TRBV28	NA	TRBD2	TRBJ2-1	TGTGCCAGCAGTCGCGGGAGGGACAATGAGCAGTTCTTC	CASSRGRDNEQFF